Listed here are 30 T cell receptor beta chains from one sample, sequenced in a study of glioma-infiltrating T cells. Amplification of TCR alpha and beta CDR3 regions from RNA used iRepertoire nested multiplex PCR. TCRdb reprocessed the multiplex PCR reads via MiXCR and lists one record per CDR3 protein. The sample has approximately 100,000 distinct CDR3 sequences; around 25% are singletons. Sequencing was done on a sample of glioma tissue, nonneoplastic brain tissue, or PBMCs (not recorded which). These receptors originate from a human donor with low-grade glioma or glioblastoma, undergoing nonglioma brain surgery, or in good health (not recorded which).

Notes on this clonotype: A single base separates this from a much larger clone, so it may be a read error. The V and J genes are TRBV19 and TRBJ1-6; D unclear. The CDR3 contains 16 residues. V was shortened by 3 bases and J by 7 bases, with 16 bases between the two germline ends. CDR1 is LNHDA and CDR2 is SQIVND in the germline V gene (reference sequence). CDR3 DNA: TGTGCCAGTAGTATCGGAAAAAGGGCGGAGAATTCACCCCTCCACTTT. It codes for CASSIGKRAENSPLHF. The full variable domain, rest sourced from reference TRBV19 and TRBJ1-6, is DGGITQSPKYLFRKEGQNVTLSCEQNLNHDAMYWYRQDPGQGLRLIYYSQIVNDFQKGDIAEGYSVSREKKESFPLTVTSAQKNPTAFYLCASSIGKRAENSPLHFGNGTRLTVT.

This clonotype appeared many times. The genes are TRBV29-1 and TRBJ2-2, with 9 bases identical to TRBD2. Germline CDR1 reads SQVTM; CDR2 reads ANQGSEA. The CDR3 has 14 residues. Losses at the gene ends were 0 bases for V and 7 bases for J; bases not matched to a gene: 3. CDR3 nucleotides: TGCAGCGTTGAAGAGCGGGGGGGCCTCGGGGAGCTGTTTTTT. Protein sequence: CSVEERGGLGELFF.

In its sample, this clonotype was seen many times. This chain connects TRBV28 to TRBJ2-5; TRBD1 might be the D (6 bases). Per the germline V gene, CDR1 is MDHEN and CDR2 is SYDVKM. The V and J ends lost 3 bases and 5 bases respectively, with 16 bases between them. The CDR3 runs 15 residues. CDR3: CASSLGITGTETQYF. CDR3 coding DNA: TGTGCCAGCAGTTTGGGTATAACAGGGACGGAGACCCAGTACTTC. Drawing the rest from reference TRBV28 and TRBJ2-5, the complete variable domain is DVKVTQSSRYLVKRTGEKVFLECVQDMDHENMFWYRQDPGLGLRLIYFSYDVKMKEKGDIPEGYSVSREKKERFSLILESASTNQTSMYLCASSLGITGTETQYFGPGTRLLVL.

J is TRBJ1-5 and V is TRBV12-5; D is perhaps TRBD1 (5 bases). Trimming left V 8 bases short and J 5 bases short, with 16 bases between. The germline V gene has CDR1 LGHNT and CDR2 FRNRAP. The length of the CDR3 is 14 residues. The chain's CDR3 is CASSPGPWDQPQHF. CDR3 in DNA: TGTGCTAGTAGTCCGGGACCCTGGGATCAGCCCCAGCATTTT.

The gene calls are TRBV19 and TRBJ1-2, with TRBD1 matching over 11 bases. This CDR3 is 17 amino acids long. With V trimmed by 4 bases and J by 0 bases, 7 bases remained unmatched. Germline V gene data show CDR1 as LNHDA and CDR2 as SQIVND (reference sequence). For the CDR3, the DNA is TGTGCCAGTAGTACTGTGGACAGGGGGCTTCCTAACTATGGCTACACCTTC. It specifies CASSTVDRGLPNYGYTF.

This clonotype was seen ten or more times. This rearrangement joins TRBV2 to TRBJ1-2; D is undetermined. The CDR3 has 13 amino acids. Per the germline V gene, CDR1 is SNHLY and CDR2 is FYNNEI. V lost 7 bases, J lost 3 bases, and 12 bases lay in between. In nucleotides, the CDR3 is TGTGCCAGCATGAGACTAGGCGACTATGGCTACACCTTC. Its protein is CASMRLGDYGYTF.

As to this clonotype: This clone may be a read error of a much larger clone one base away. The rearrangement uses TRBV4-3 and TRBJ2-1, with TRBD2 matching over 12 bases. The CDR3 sequence is 18 residues long. Per germline, CDR1 LGHNA and CDR2 YSLEER. The CDR3 DNA reads as TGCACCAGCAGCCAAGAAGGGCTAGCGGGGGGGGAAGGCAATGAGCAGTTCTTC. As protein: CTSSQEGLAGGEGNEQFF.

By sample fraction, this clonotype is medium-sized. This sequence joins TRBV6-2 or TRBV6-3 and TRBJ1-5; unclear D gene. This CDR3 spans 15 amino acids. The germline V gene has CDR1 MNHEY and CDR2 SVGEGT. With 0 bases removed from V and 9 bases from J, the gap between germline ends came to 15 bases. CDR3 amino acids: CASSYSGSRLRPQHF. The CDR3, as DNA: TGTGCCAGCAGTTACTCCGGCTCCAGGCTAAGGCCCCAGCATTTT.

This clonotype was recorded many times. This sequence joins TRBV6-1 and TRBJ2-2; D is unclear. This CDR3 is built from 18 residues. The V gene lost 6 bases and the J gene lost 0 bases, with 20 bases spanning the gap. Germline lookup yields CDR1 MNHNS and CDR2 SASEGT. The CDR3 sequence is CASRLHPEWTPNTGELFF. In DNA form, the CDR3 reads TGTGCCAGCAGGCTCCACCCCGAATGGACCCCGAACACCGGGGAGCTGTTTTTT.

V and J are TRBV3-1 and TRBJ2-1, with 7 nucleotides matching TRBD2. CDR1 LGHDT and CDR2 YNNKEL come from the germline V gene (reference sequence). The junction had 17 bases not matched to a gene; V was cut back by 3 bases and J by 0 bases. This CDR3 is built from 20 residues. CDR3 in DNA: TGTGCCAGCAGCCACACCACTAGCGTCCGACCTTCCCACTCCTACAATGAGCAGTTCTTC. Amino acids: CASSHTTSVRPSHSYNEQFF.

This clonotype has at least ten counts. At one end, the junction sequence differs from germline, possibly due to a read error. The gene calls are TRBV3-1 and TRBJ1-1; D not resolved. This CDR3 region has 14 residues. Looked up from germline, CDR1 is LGHDT and CDR2 is YNNKEL (reference sequence). CDR3 residues: CASSQLLARTEAFF. CDR3 sequence (DNA): TGTGCTAGCAGTCAATTACTCGCGAGGACTGAAGCTTTCTTT.

V is TRBV7-9 and J is TRBJ2-1; D remains unclear. Per the germline V gene, CDR1 is SEHNR and CDR2 is FQNEAQ (reference sequence). This CDR3 is built from 13 residues. Trimming pared 6 bases from V and 4 bases from J, leaving 10 bases between. The CDR3 region is CASSSQEYNEQFF. The CDR3 DNA reads as TGTGCCAGCAGTTCTCAGGAGTACAATGAGCAGTTCTTC.

A few counts support this clonotype. The V call is TRBV7-9, the J call TRBJ2-3; D may be TRBD1 (5 bases). The CDR3 spans 16 residues. CDR1 is SEHNR and CDR2 is FQNEAQ in the germline V gene (reference sequence). V lost 3 bases and J 0 bases, leaving 13 bases between the germline ends. The CDR3: CASSFLQVASTDTQYF. The CDR3, as DNA: TGTGCCAGCAGCTTCCTACAGGTCGCTAGCACAGATACGCAGTATTTT.

This clonotype has at least ten counts. V and J are TRBV10-3 and TRBJ2-7; 16 nucleotides match TRBD2. Germline CDR1 is ENHRY and CDR2 is SYGVKD. This CDR3 region has 15 residues. J lost 6 bases, V lost 7 bases, and 6 bases had no gene match. In DNA form, the CDR3 reads TGTGCCATCACCGCGGGACTAGCGGGAGGGCCCGAGCAGTACTTC. It is translated as CAITAGLAGGPEQYF.

This clonotype has a count of ten or more. CDR3 sequence (DNA): TGTGCCAGCAGTTACTTTGAGGACACTGAAGCTTTCTTT. Translated, it gives CASSYFEDTEAFF. This chain joins TRBV6-2 or TRBV6-3 and TRBJ1-1, with no clear D. Germline CDR1 and CDR2: MNHEY and SVGEGT. V lost 1 base, J lost 3 bases, and 6 bases lay in between. CDR3 length: 13 residues.

This clonotype has at least ten counts. The chain links TRBV6-1 to TRBJ1-1; possible D gene TRBD1, 6 bases. This CDR3 is built from 15 residues. Germline CDR1 MNHNS, CDR2 SASEGT. V was pared by 3 bases and J by 1 base, with 12 bases between. The CDR3 region has the DNA TGTGCCAGCAGTGATCGGCAGGGGAAGAACACTGAAGCTTTCTTT. The encoded protein is CASSDRQGKNTEAFF.

A remark on this clonotype: A read error is possible here, since a much larger clone lies one base away. The genes are TRBV18 and TRBJ2-5; D remains ambiguous. V lost 6 bases, J lost 5 bases, and 13 bases lay in between. The CDR3 loop spans 13 amino acids. Germline CDR1 is KGHSH and CDR2 is LQKENI. CDR3 sequence (DNA): TGTGCCAGCTCCCCGCTAGAACATGAGACCCAGTACTTC. It is translated as CASSPLEHETQYF.

This clonotype was detected ten times or more. The V and J genes are TRBV7-2 and TRBJ2-1; 8 bases are shared with TRBD2. Germline CDR1 and CDR2: SGHTA and FQGNSA. The CDR3 extends over 15 amino acids. V shed 6 bases, J shed 0 bases, and the junction held 4 bases outside the gene matches. CDR3 sequence reads: CASRLGTSSYNEQFF. CDR3 DNA: TGTGCCAGCAGGCTCGGGACTAGCTCCTACAATGAGCAGTTCTTC.

This clonotype was found many times. The chain links TRBV7-3 to TRBJ1-2, with D hard to call. Germline V CDR1 and CDR2: SGHTA, FQGTGA. The CDR3 has 14 amino acids. The V end was cut by 7 bases, the J end by 2 bases, with 14 bases between. DNA of the CDR3: TGTGCCAGCACCCTGATGGCGGGGAACTATGGCTACACCTTC. Amino acid sequence: CASTLMAGNYGYTF.

Concerning this clonotype itself: Mismatch with germline at one junction end may stem from a read error. The rearrangement uses TRBV18 and TRBJ1-5; no clear D. The germline V gene encodes CDR1 KGHSH and CDR2 LQKENI. The CDR3 totals 15 residues. CDR3 nucleotides: TGTGACAGCTCACCTTCCCGGGATAAAAATCAGCCCCAGCATTTT. Translation: CDSSPSRDKNQPQHF.

This clonotype showed up many times. The chain recombines TRBV4-3 with TRBJ2-7; tentatively, D is TRBD2 (6 bases). Germline-derived CDR1 and CDR2 are LGHNA and YSLEER. The CDR3 runs 18 residues. V was shortened by 0 bases and J by 3 bases, with 21 bases between the two germline ends. DNA of the CDR3: TGCGCCAGCAGCCAAGAGAACCGGGGAGGAAGGGCAAACTACGAGCAGTACTTC. It codes for CASSQENRGGRANYEQYF.

This clonotype came up many times. This chain links TRBV7-3 with TRBJ1-2; D is uncertain. The CDR3 is made up of 13 amino acids. The V gene lost 2 bases and the J gene lost 9 bases, with 13 bases spanning the gap. The germline V gene encodes CDR1 SGHTA and CDR2 FQGTGA. CDR3 residues: CASSLAYTGSYTF. CDR3 bases: TGTGCCAGCAGCTTAGCCTACACGGGAAGCTACACCTTC.

The CDR3, as DNA: TGTGCCTGGAGTCACAGTAGGGTGACAGGGGGGCAAGAGACCCAGTACTTC. This gives the protein CAWSHSRVTGGQETQYF. The J gene is TRBJ2-5, the V gene TRBV30; 9 bases agree with TRBD1. CDR1 and CDR2 from the germline V gene are GTSNPN and SVGIG (reference sequence). The CDR3 consists of 17 residues. J gave up 2 bases and V 2 bases, and 12 bases lay outside the gene matches.

The chain employs TRBV19 and TRBJ2-1, with 8 bases identical to TRBD2. Unmatched junction bases numbered 5, after V lost 6 bases and J lost 7 bases. CDR1 LNHDA and CDR2 SQIVND come from the germline V gene (reference sequence). The CDR3 is made up of 13 amino acids. The CDR3 is CASRSSGSNEQFF. The CDR3, as DNA: TGTGCCAGTAGATCCAGCGGGAGTAATGAGCAGTTCTTC.

Comment on this clonotype: A read error is possible here, since a much larger clone lies one base away. The chain is built from TRBV29-1 and TRBJ1-3; 11 positions match TRBD1. The CDR3 consists of 12 residues. Germline V lookup: CDR1 SQVTM, CDR2 ANQGSEA. Here the CDR3 reads CSVGTGGNIIYF. CDR3 nucleotide sequence: TGCAGCGTGGGGACAGGGGGAAACATCATATATTTT.

The chain joins TRBV19 to TRBJ1-2; no reliable D call. Germline CDR1 is LNHDA and CDR2 is SQIVND (reference sequence). V was shortened by 5 bases and J by 8 bases, with 15 bases between the two germline ends. The CDR3 extends over 13 amino acids. This chain's CDR3 is CASSFDGPEGYTF. CDR3 DNA sequence: TGTGCCAGTAGTTTTGACGGTCCCGAAGGCTACACCTTC.

By share of the sample, this clonotype is medium-sized (0.01 to 0.1%). In nucleotides, the CDR3 is TGTGCCAGCTCCCTGGGAAGCGCGTACAATGAGCAGTTCTTC. This codes for CASSLGSAYNEQFF. The chain combines TRBV6-2 or TRBV6-3 with TRBJ2-1; D is uncertain. Trimming left V 8 bases short and J 4 bases short, with 15 bases between. This CDR3 contains 14 residues. CDR1 and CDR2 (germline): MNHEY, SVGEGT.

This clonotype was seen repeatedly, ten times or more. V is TRBV19 and J is TRBJ2-3; 9 positions agree with TRBD2. The J segment lost 6 bases and the V segment lost 7 bases, leaving 8 bases of the junction unmatched. The CDR3 spans 14 residues. Germline-derived CDR1 and CDR2 are LNHDA and SQIVND (reference sequence). The CDR3, as DNA: TGTGCCAGTAATTCCGGGACTAGCAAGGATACGCAGTATTTT. Its protein product is CASNSGTSKDTQYF. Drawing the rest from reference TRBV19 and TRBJ2-3, the complete variable domain is DGGITQSPKYLFRKEGQNVTLSCEQNLNHDAMYWYRQDPGQGLRLIYYSQIVNDFQKGDIAEGYSVSREKKESFPLTVTSAQKNPTAFYLCASNSGTSKDTQYFGPGTRLTVL.

This clonotype was recorded many times. The genes are TRBV12-3 or TRBV12-4 and TRBJ1-5, with 7 bases lining up with TRBD1. There are 13 residues in the CDR3. V was clipped by 6 bases and J by 5 bases; unmatched bases: 4. CDR3 region: CASRGQPDQPQHF. The CDR3 region has the DNA TGTGCCAGCAGGGGACAGCCTGATCAGCCCCAGCATTTT.

This clonotype was detected ten times or more. The CDR3 DNA sequence: TGCGCCAGCAGCCAATTCTCAAATAATGGAAACACCATATATTTT. Its translation is CASSQFSNNGNTIYF. This chain joins TRBV4-1 and TRBJ1-3, with D hard to call. The germline V and J ends were trimmed by 2 bases and 3 bases, with 11 bases remaining between them. The V gene's germline CDR1 is MGHRA and CDR2 YSYEKL. The CDR3 has 15 amino acids.